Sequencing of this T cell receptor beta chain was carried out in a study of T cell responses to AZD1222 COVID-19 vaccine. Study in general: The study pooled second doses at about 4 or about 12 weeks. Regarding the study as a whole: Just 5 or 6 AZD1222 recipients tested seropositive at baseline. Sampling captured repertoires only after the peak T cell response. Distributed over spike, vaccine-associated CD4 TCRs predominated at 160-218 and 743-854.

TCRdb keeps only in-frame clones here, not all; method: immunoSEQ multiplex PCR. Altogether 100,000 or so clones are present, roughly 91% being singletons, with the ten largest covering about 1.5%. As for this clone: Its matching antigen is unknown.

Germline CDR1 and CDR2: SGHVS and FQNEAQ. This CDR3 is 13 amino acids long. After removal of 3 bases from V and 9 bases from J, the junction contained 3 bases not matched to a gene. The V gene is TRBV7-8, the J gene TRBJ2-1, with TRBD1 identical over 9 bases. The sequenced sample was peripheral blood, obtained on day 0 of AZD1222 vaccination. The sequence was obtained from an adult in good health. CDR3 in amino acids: CASSFTGGGEQFF. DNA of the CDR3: TGTGCCAGCAGCTTTACAGGGGGCGGTGAGCAGTTCTTC.